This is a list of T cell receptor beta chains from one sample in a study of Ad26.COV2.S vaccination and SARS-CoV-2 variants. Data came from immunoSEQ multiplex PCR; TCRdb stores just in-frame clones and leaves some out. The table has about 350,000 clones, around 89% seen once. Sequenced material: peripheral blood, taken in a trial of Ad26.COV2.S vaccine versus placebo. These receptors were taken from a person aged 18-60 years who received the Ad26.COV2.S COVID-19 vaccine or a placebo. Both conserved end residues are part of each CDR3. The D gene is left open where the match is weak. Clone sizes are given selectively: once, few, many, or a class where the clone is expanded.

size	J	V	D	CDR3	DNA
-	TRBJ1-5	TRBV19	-	CASSIAPVGNQPQHF	TGTGCCAGTAGTATAGCCCCGGTGGGAAATCAGCCCCAGCATTTT
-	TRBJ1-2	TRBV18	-	CASSRTEANYGYTF	TGTGCCAGCTCGCGGACAGAAGCGAACTATGGCTACACCTTC
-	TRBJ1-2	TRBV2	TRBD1	CASSEQGANYGYTF	TGTGCCAGCAGTGAACAGGGGGCTAACTATGGCTACACCTTC
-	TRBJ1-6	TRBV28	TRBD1	CASSFSGTVNSPLHF	TGTGCCAGCAGTTTCTCCGGGACAGTCAATTCACCCCTCCACTTT
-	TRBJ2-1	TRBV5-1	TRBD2	CASSLVAGATGRQFF	TGCGCCAGCAGCTTGGTAGCGGGAGCTACGGGGAGGCAGTTCTTC
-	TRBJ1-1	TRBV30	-	CAWSETAYNTEAFF	TGTGCCTGGAGTGAAACAGCCTATAACACTGAAGCTTTCTTT
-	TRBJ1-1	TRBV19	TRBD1	CASRKSGGNTEAFF	TGTGCCAGTAGAAAATCAGGGGGCAACACTGAAGCTTTCTTT
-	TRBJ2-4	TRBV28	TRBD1	CASRGTGDDIQYF	TGTGCCAGCAGGGGGACAGGGGACGACATTCAGTACTTC
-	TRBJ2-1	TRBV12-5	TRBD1	CASGHLPPGQGTYNEQFF	TGTGCTAGTGGCCATCTCCCGCCGGGACAGGGGACCTACAATGAGCAGTTCTTC
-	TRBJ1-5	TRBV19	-	CASSMRDFIQPQHF	TGTGCCAGTAGTATGAGGGATTTTATTCAGCCCCAGCATTTT
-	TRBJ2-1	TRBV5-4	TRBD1	CASSSQGQGALEQFF	TGTGCCAGCAGCTCCCAAGGACAGGGGGCGCTTGAGCAGTTCTTC
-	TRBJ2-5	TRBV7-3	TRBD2	CASSLTSGGGTKETQYF	TGTGCCAGCAGCTTAACTAGCGGGGGTGGTACGAAAGAGACCCAGTACTTC
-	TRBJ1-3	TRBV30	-	CAWSVGRAGNTIYF	TGTGCCTGGAGTGTCGGAAGGGCTGGAAACACCATATATTTT
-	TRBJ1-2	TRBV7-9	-	CASSLGRADYGYTF	TGTGCCAGCAGCTTAGGTCGGGCAGACTATGGCTACACCTTC
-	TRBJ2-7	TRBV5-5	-	CASSLWTTDYEQYF	TGTGCCAGCAGCTTGTGGACAACCGACTACGAGCAGTACTTC
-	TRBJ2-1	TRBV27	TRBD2	CASVAGGPPLYNEQFF	TGTGCCAGCGTAGCGGGAGGCCCCCCTTTATACAATGAGCAGTTCTTC
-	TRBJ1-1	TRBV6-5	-	CASRDSKVKDTEAFF	TGTGCCAGCAGGGACAGTAAGGTTAAGGACACTGAAGCTTTCTTT
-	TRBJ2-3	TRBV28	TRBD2	CASSSYGLAASTDTQYF	TGTGCCAGCAGTTCCTACGGACTAGCGGCGAGCACAGATACGCAGTATTTT
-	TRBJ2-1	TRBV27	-	CASSSLLNEQFF	TGTGCCAGCAGTTCCCTTTTGAATGAGCAGTTCTTC
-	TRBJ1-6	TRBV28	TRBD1	CASSLKDRAANSPLHF	TGTGCCAGCAGCCTAAAAGACAGGGCGGCGAATTCACCCCTCCACTTT
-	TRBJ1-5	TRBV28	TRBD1	CASRDRGLLQPQHF	TGTGCCTCCCGGGACAGGGGTTTGCTGCAGCCCCAGCATTTT
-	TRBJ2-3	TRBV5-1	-	CASTSGLETDTQYF	TGCGCCAGCACGAGTGGACTGGAAACAGATACGCAGTATTTT
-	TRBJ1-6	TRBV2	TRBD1	CASLGGRGYSPLHF	TGTGCCAGCCTGGGGGGCAGGGGGTATTCACCCCTCCACTTT
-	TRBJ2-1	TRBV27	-	CASSSLLSPSYNEQFF	TGTGCCAGCAGTTCACTGTTGAGTCCTTCCTACAATGAGCAGTTCTTC
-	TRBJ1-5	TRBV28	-	CASTVGGGYQPQHF	TGTGCCAGCACGGTCGGAGGCGGATATCAGCCCCAGCATTTT
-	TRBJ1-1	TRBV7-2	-	CASSSGSASNTEAFF	TGTGCCAGCAGCAGCGGTTCGGCATCGAACACTGAAGCTTTCTTT
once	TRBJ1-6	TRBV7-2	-	CASSFQNSPLHF	TGTGCCAGCAGCTTCCAAAATTCACCCCTCCACTTT
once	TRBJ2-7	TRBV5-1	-	CASSLVSGSYEQYF	TGCGCCAGCAGCTTGGTGTCAGGGTCGTACGAGCAGTACTTC
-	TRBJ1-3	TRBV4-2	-	CASSQPAYISGNTIYF	TGTGCCAGCAGCCAACCGGCCTATATCTCTGGAAACACCATATATTTT
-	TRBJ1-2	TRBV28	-	CASSLSRGNYGYTF	TGTGCCAGCAGTTTATCTAGGGGAAACTATGGCTACACCTTC
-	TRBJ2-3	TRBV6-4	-	CAIRVGGLSTDTQYF	TGTGCCATCCGCGTCGGCGGGCTGAGCACAGATACGCAGTATTTT
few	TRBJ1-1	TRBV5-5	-	CASSLQRVNTEAFF	TGTGCCAGCAGCCTACAGAGAGTGAACACTGAAGCTTTCTTT
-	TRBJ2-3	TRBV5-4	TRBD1	CASSLAGTGRATQYF	TGTGCCAGCAGCTTGGCCGGGACAGGGCGGGCTACGCAGTATTTT
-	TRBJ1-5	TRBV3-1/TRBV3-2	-	CASSPGGEFSNQPQHF	TGTGCCAGCAGCCCGGGGGGGGAATTTAGCAATCAGCCCCAGCATTTT
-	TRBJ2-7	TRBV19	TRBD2	CASNTGGLAFEQYF	TGTGCCAGTAACACTGGGGGACTAGCGTTCGAGCAGTACTTC
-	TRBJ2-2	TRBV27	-	CASSLSHTRTGELFF	TGTGCCAGCAGTTTATCACACACTAGGACCGGGGAGCTGTTTTTT
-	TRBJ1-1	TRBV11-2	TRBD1	CASSLGFPGQGENTEAFF	TGTGCCAGCAGCTTAGGTTTCCCGGGACAGGGAGAGAACACTGAAGCTTTCTTT
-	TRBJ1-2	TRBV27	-	CASRSDNYGYTF	TGTGCCAGCAGATCCGACAACTATGGCTACACCTTC
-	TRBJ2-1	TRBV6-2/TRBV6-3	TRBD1	CASSSAGTGGPEQFF	TGTGCCAGCAGTTCAGCCGGGACAGGGGGCCCTGAGCAGTTCTTC
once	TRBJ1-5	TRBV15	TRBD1	CATSRDRDSANQPQHF	TGTGCCACCAGCAGGGACAGGGATAGTGCCAATCAGCCCCAGCATTTT
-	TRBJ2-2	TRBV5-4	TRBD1	CASSWDRGKTGELFF	TGTGCCAGCAGCTGGGACAGGGGGAAAACCGGGGAGCTGTTTTTT
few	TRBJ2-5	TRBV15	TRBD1	CATSRVRQGQETQYF	TGTGCCACCAGCAGAGTGAGACAGGGGCAAGAGACCCAGTACTTC
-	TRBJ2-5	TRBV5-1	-	CASSLGGQQETQYF	TGCGCCAGCAGCTTGGGGGGACAACAAGAGACCCAGTACTTC
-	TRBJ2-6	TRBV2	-	CASTRGIGPGANVLTF	TGTGCCAGCACTCGGGGAATAGGACCTGGGGCCAACGTCCTGACTTTC
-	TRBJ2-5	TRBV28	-	CATTAGSQETQYF	TGTGCCACGACGGCCGGGTCCCAAGAGACCCAGTACTTC
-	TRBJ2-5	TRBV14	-	CASSRSPDNTQYF	TGTGCCAGCAGCCGCTCCCCAGATAATACCCAGTACTTC
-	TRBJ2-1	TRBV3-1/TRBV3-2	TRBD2	CASSQGKIAGVGNNEQFF	TGTGCCAGCAGCCAGGGGAAAATAGCGGGAGTTGGAAACAATGAGCAGTTCTTC
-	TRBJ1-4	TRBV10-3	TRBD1	CAISESLTGGETEKLFF	TGTGCCATCAGTGAGTCCCTCACAGGGGGCGAAACTGAAAAACTGTTTTTT
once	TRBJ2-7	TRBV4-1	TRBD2	CASSQRTSGTYEQYF	TGCGCCAGCAGCCAACGGACTAGCGGTACCTACGAGCAGTACTTC
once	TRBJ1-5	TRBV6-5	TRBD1	CASTTRQGGQPQHF	TGTGCCAGCACCACCCGACAGGGAGGACAGCCCCAGCATTTT
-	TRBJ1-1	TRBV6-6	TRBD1	CASSLGTGKAEAFF	TGTGCCAGCAGTTTAGGGACAGGGAAGGCTGAAGCTTTCTTT
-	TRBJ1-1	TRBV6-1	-	CASSEDRATEAFF	TGTGCCAGCAGTGAAGACAGGGCCACTGAAGCTTTCTTT
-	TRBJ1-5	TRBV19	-	CASSNFEDQPQHF	TGTGCCAGTAGTAATTTTGAGGATCAGCCCCAGCATTTT
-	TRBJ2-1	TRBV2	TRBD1	CASSSDRATYNEQFF	TGTGCCAGCAGTTCGGACAGGGCAACCTACAATGAGCAGTTCTTC
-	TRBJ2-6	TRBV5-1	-	CASSLGGPGANVLTF	TGCGCCAGCAGCTTGGGGGGGCCCGGGGCCAACGTCCTGACTTTC
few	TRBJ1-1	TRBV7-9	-	CASSLWGDTEAFF	TGTGCCAGCAGCTTATGGGGGGACACTGAAGCTTTCTTT
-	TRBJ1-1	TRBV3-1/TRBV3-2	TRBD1	CASSQSGGSEAFF	TGTGCCAGCAGCCAATCAGGGGGCTCTGAAGCTTTCTTT
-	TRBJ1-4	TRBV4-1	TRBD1	CASRGQGGTNEKLFF	TGCGCCAGCAGGGGACAGGGAGGAACTAATGAAAAACTGTTTTTT